This T cell receptor beta chain was recovered during a study of blood T cell repertoires in COVID-19. Per the original data handling: Estimation of nucleated cell counts was performed using reference gene primer amplification. Here immunoSEQ multiplex PCR was the method, and the copy in TCRdb shows in-frame clones only, minus some. Clone size and V and J calls were adopted from that table, with D and trimming inferred from the DNA. The table includes about 310,000 clones, over 75% detected once. Participant-reported clinical history was the basis for cohort assignment. In germline, CDR1 is MDHEN, CDR2 SYDVKM. This CDR3 has 14 amino acids. Trimming took 3 bases from V and 6 from J, leaving 11 bases between them.

This rearrangement joins TRBV28 to TRBJ2-2, with a weak D call TRBD1 (5 bases). Material for sequencing was PBMCs or T cells enriched from blood (not recorded which). This sequence originates from a woman aged 40 to 50 who had recovered from COVID-19. The CDR3 sequence is CASSLEGAAGELFF. Written as DNA, the CDR3 is TGTGCCAGCAGTTTGGAAGGGGCGGCCGGGGAGCTGTTTTTT.